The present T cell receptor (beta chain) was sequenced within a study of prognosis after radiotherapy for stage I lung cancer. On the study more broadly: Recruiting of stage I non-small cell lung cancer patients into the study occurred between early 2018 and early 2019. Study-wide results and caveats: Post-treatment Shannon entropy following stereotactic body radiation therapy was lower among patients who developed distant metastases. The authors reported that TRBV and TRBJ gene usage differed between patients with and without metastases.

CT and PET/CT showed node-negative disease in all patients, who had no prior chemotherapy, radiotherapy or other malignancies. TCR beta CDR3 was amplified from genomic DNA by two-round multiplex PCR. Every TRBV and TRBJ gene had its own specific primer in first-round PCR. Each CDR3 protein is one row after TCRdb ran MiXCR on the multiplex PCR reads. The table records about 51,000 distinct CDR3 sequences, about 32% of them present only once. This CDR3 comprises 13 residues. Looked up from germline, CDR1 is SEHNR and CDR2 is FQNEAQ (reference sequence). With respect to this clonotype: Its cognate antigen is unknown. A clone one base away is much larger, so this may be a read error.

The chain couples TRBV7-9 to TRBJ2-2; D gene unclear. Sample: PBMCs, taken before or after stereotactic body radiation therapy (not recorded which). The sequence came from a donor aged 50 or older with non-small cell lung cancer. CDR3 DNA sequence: TGTGCCAACAGCTCGACGAGAATCGGGGAGCTGTTTTTT. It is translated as CANSSTRIGELFF.